This T cell receptor (beta chain) was captured in a study of cytomegalovirus exposure and HLA in healthy donors. Use of 60 Vbeta and 13 Jbeta primers characterized the PCR. Assay used: immunoSEQ multiplex PCR; TCRdb lists only in-frame clones, some missing. The sample lists about 110,000 clones; 73% were seen once. Study-wide results and limits: 16,951 TCR beta sequences were associated with HLA alleles at 0.05 false discovery rate in a later analysis. Among donors in an Asian-associated ancestry cluster, a later analysis reportedly found fewer N-insertions than the roughly 610-donor mean. HLA restriction was apparent for most CMV-associated TCR beta chains in a later analysis.

In nominal health when sampled, donors likely had unrecorded immune exposures nonetheless. This clone came up a few times. Its antigen is currently unknown. The CDR3 contains 16 residues. Germline V gives CDR1 SGHRS, CDR2 YFSETQ. Trimming shortened V by 0 bases and J by 0 bases, and 12 bases separated the two germline ends. The source is a woman aged 40 to 50 in good health and CMV-seronegative. This chain links TRBV5-1 with TRBJ1-2, with D unresolved. The sequenced material came from PBMCs. CDR3 nucleotides: TGCGCCAGCAGCTTGGGTGGGCAGCCCTCTAACTATGGCTACACCTTC. Translating it yields CASSLGGQPSNYGYTF.